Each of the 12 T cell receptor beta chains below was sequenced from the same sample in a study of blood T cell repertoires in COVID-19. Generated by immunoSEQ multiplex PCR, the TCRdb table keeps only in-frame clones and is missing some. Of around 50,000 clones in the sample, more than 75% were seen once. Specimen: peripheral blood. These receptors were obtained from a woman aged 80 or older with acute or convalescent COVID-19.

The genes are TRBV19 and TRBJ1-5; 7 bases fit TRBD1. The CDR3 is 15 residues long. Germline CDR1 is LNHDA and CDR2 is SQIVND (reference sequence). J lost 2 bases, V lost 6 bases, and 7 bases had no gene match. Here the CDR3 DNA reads TGTGCCAGTAGCGCCGGGACAGCGGGCAATCAGCCCCAGCATTTT. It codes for CASSAGTAGNQPQHF.

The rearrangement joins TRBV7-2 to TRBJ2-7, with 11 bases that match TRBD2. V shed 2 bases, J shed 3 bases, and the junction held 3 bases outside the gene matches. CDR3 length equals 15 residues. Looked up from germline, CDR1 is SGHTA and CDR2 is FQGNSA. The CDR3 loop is CASSLTGLAGYEQYF. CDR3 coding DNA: TGTGCCAGCAGCTTAACAGGACTAGCGGGCTACGAGCAGTACTTC.

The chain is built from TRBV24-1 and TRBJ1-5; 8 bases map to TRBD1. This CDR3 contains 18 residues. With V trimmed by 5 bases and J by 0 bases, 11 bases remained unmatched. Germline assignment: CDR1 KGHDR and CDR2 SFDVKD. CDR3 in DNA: TGTGCCACCAGTGTACTCGGACAGGGAACTAATAGCAATCAGCCCCAGCATTTT. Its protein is CATSVLGQGTNSNQPQHF.

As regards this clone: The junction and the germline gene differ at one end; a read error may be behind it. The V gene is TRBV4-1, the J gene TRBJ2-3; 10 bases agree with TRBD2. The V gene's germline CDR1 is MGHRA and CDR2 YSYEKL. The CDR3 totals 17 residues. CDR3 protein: CATSPSSGGRGTDTQYF. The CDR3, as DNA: TGCGCCACCAGCCCTTCTAGCGGGGGCCGGGGCACAGATACGCAGTATTTT.

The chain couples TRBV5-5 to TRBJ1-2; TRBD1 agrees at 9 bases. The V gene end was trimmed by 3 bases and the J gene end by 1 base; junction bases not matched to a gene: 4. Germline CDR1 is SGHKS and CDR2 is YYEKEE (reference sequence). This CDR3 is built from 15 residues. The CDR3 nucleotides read TGTGCCAGCAGCTCCGCGGGACAGGGTAACTATGGCTACACCTTC. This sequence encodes CASSSAGQGNYGYTF.

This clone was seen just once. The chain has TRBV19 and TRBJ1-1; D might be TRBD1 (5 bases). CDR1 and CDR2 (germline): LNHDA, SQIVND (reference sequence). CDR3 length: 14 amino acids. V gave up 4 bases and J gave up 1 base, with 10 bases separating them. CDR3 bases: TGTGCCAGTAGTAGGTCCAGGGAGAACACTGAAGCTTTCTTT. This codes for CASSRSRENTEAFF.

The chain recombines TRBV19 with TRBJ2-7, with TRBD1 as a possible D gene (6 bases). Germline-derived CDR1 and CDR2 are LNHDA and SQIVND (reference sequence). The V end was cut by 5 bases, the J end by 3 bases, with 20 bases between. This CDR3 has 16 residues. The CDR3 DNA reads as TGTGCCAGTAGTGCCTCGACAGGAAACAACATCTACGAGCAGTACGTC. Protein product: CASSASTGNNIYEQYV.

DNA for the CDR3: TGTGCCAGCAGTGGAGGAGGGGGCGGCACTGAAGCTTTCTTT. Translation gives CASSGGGGGTEAFF. The V and J genes are TRBV3-1 (or the pseudogene TRBV3-2) and TRBJ1-1; 7 nucleotides line up with TRBD1. The germline V gene encodes CDR1 LGHDT and CDR2 YNNKEL (reference sequence). The V gene end was trimmed by 6 bases and the J gene end by 4 bases; junction bases not matched to a gene: 8. This CDR3 spans 14 amino acids.

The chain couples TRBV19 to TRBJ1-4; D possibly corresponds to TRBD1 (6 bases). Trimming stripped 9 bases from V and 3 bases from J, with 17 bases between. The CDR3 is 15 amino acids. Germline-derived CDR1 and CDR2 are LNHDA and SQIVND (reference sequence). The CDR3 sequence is CASRVRGAANEKLFF. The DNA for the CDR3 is TGTGCCAGCCGCGTCCGGGGGGCGGCTAATGAAAAACTGTTTTTT.

CDR3 in DNA: TGTGCCAGCAGTCCGAGGGGGCAGGGGGAGACCCAGTACTTC. Translation: CASSPRGQGETQYF. The rearrangement links TRBV27 to TRBJ2-5, with 7 positions matching TRBD1. CDR1 and CDR2 from the germline V gene are MNHEY and SMNVEV (reference sequence). The CDR3 has 14 residues. Trimming at V came to 5 bases and at J to 5 bases, leaving 8 bases not matched to a gene.

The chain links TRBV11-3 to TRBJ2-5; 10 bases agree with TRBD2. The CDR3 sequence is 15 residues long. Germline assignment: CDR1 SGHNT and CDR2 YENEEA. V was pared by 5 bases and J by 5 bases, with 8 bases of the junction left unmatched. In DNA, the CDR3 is TGTGCCAGCAGCCCGAGCGGGAGGGCCGGGGAGACCCAGTACTTC. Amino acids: CASSPSGRAGETQYF.

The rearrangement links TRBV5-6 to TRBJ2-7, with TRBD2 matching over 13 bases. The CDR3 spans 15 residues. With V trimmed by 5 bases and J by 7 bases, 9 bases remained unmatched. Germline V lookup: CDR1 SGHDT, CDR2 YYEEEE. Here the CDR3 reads CASRYGLAGELEQYV. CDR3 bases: TGTGCCAGCAGGTACGGACTAGCGGGAGAATTGGAGCAGTACGTC.